A selection of T cell receptor beta chains follows, all from one sample in a study of human T cells and chemical hapten exposure. TCRdb re-called the RACE reads through MiXCR, storing one row per CDR3 protein. The data hold 75,000 to 100,000 distinct CDR3 sequences, with roughly 10% observed a single time. Here the sequenced sample was whole blood, taken in connection with sensitization to the hapten diphenylcyclopropenone (DPC). The receptors were gathered from a woman in her sixties with alopecia areata. Some clones in this sample may be carry-over from other donors' samples. The CDR3 runs from the conserved cysteine through the conserved F or W. A D gene is named only where the DNA matches it firmly. The size field is filled for only some rows; it gives once, few, many or a size class.

j_call d_call v_call clone_size cdr3_nt cdr3_aa
TRBJ1-3 . TRBV3-1 many TGTGCCAGCAGCCAAGTTACCCGAGGAAACACCATATATTTT CASSQVTRGNTIYF
TRBJ1-1 . TRBV7-2 . TGTGCCAGCAGCACGGGACACCAGAACACTGAAGCTTTCTTT CASSTGHQNTEAFF
TRBJ2-7 . TRBV9 . TGTGCCAGCAGTCGGACGGATCCCTACGAGCAGTACTTC CASSRTDPYEQYF
TRBJ2-7 . TRBV3-1 many TGTGCCAGCAGCCAAGATAGTGTCAGGGTACACGAGCAGTACTTC CASSQDSVRVHEQYF
TRBJ2-3 TRBD2 TRBV9 few TGTGCCAGCAGCGAGACTAGCGGAAACACAGATACGCAGTATTTT CASSETSGNTDTQYF
TRBJ1-1 . TRBV7-8 many TGTGCCAGCAGCTTAGAGCGGGCCGCCAACACTGAAGCTTTCTTT CASSLERAANTEAFF
TRBJ2-2 TRBD2 TRBV10-3 . TGTGCCATCATGCCTAGCGGGGCCGCGAACACCGGGGAGCTGTTTTTT CAIMPSGAANTGELFF
TRBJ2-7 . TRBV7-2 . TGTGCCAGCAGCTTAAGTACAAGTTACGAGCAGTACTTC CASSLSTSYEQYF
TRBJ1-4 . TRBV18 . TGTGCCAGCTCACGTGCAACTAATGAAAAACTGTTTTTT CASSRATNEKLFF
TRBJ2-1 TRBD2 TRBV4-2 few TGTGCCAGCAGCCAATTAGGCGCTAGCGGGGGGGGCACTGAGCAGTTCTTC CASSQLGASGGGTEQFF
TRBJ2-4 . TRBV29-1 many TGCAGCGTTGTTGGGGAACACATTCAGTACTTC CSVVGEHIQYF